This T cell receptor (beta chain) was recovered during a study of cytomegalovirus exposure and HLA in healthy donors. Regarding the study as a whole: Reportedly, TCR beta sequences accurately predicted HLA-A and HLA-B alleles in most subjects. High specificity and sensitivity for cytomegalovirus status were reported for the classifier.

The V gene's germline CDR1 is MNHEY and CDR2 SMNVEV (reference sequence). V lost 5 bases to trimming and J lost 6 bases; unmatched junction nucleotides: 11. This CDR3 has 16 amino acids. Researchers ran the PCR with 60 Vbeta and 13 Jbeta primers. Original data processing: An analysis performed later counted roughly 80 million unique TCR beta chains (around 11 million of them shared). The repertoire was sequenced with immunoSEQ multiplex PCR; TCRdb's copy has only in-frame clones and lacks some. Clone size and V and J calls were adopted from that table, with D and trimming inferred from the DNA. The sample yields approximately 130,000 clones, about 80% seen once. Worth noting for this clone: The antigen is unknown.

These donors counted as nominally healthy when sampled, but unrecorded immune exposures were likely. The TCR comes from a woman aged 40 to 49 in good health and CMV-seronegative. The source material was PBMCs. The chain carries TRBV27 and TRBJ2-7; 12 bases fit TRBD1. The CDR3 DNA follows: TGTGCCAGCAGTCAACAACCCGGGACAGGGGGCTCCGAGCAGTACTTC. Translated: CASSQQPGTGGSEQYF.